This T cell receptor beta chain originates from a study of tissue T cells after allogeneic stem cell transplantation. Data came from immunoSEQ multiplex PCR; TCRdb stores just in-frame clones and leaves some out. The sample shows some 22,000 clones, just under 75% of them seen only once. Trimming removed 1 base from V and 1 base from J, with 9 bases in between. CDR1 is LGHNA and CDR2 is YNLKQL in the germline V gene (reference sequence). The length of the CDR3 is 15 residues. Study findings and constraints: Shared clones across patients were few; motif clustering revealed tissue-specific shared signatures.

With regard to this clone: What it recognizes is unknown. Gene names and germline match the mouse. The read stops 1 residue short of the end of the CDR3; the missing end is completed from the germline J gene.

V usage is TRBV5 and J usage is TRBJ2-3, with D perhaps given as TRBD1 or TRBD2 (6 bases each). Sequencing input: spleen. The sequence was collected from a female BALB/c mouse in good health. Mouse MHC haplotype: H2-d. CDR3 region: CASSQGGRGAETLYF. The sequenced CDR3 bases are TGTGCCAGCAGCCAAGGGGGGCGCGGTGCAGAAACGCTGTAT.